This TCR beta chain stems from a study of T cell responses to AZD1222 COVID-19 vaccine. The CDR3 runs to 15 residues. The V gene's germline CDR1 is SEHNR and CDR2 FQNEAQ (reference sequence). Trimming took 4 bases from V and 6 from J, leaving 16 bases between them. The study, taken as a whole, reports: Two AZD1222 administrations were followed by greater Spike-specific TCR breadth and depth. Regions left unmutated in variants are reportedly the target of nearly half of spike-specific TCRs. No repertoire was sampled before or during the peak T cell response, only after it. The sample set comprised mostly white British donors with more females, and clonal diversity was possibly underestimated.

Sequencing was performed with immunoSEQ multiplex PCR; in TCRdb, only in-frame clones are kept and a portion is missing. The top ten clones hold about 8.3% of a sample with about 99,000 clones, approximately 91% of them seen once. As concerns this clone: Its antigen is not known.

The sequence was obtained from an adult who received the AZD1222 COVID-19 vaccine. The rearrangement joins TRBV7-9 to TRBJ1-5, with D possibly being TRBD1 (5 bases). Sequencing used peripheral blood, obtained 28 days after the second AZD1222 dose. In nucleotides, the CDR3 is TGTGCCAGCAGCTCCCAGGGTCTCGGAGCTCAGCCCCAGCATTTT. Protein sequence: CASSSQGLGAQPQHF.